The sequence of this T cell receptor beta chain was determined in a study of Graves' ophthalmopathy and Graves' hyperthyroidism. Eligible hyperthyroidism cases comprised new diagnoses of under 2 months' duration in individuals aged 18 to 65. This CDR3 comprises 12 residues. The V end lost 6 bases, the J end lost 2 bases, and 7 bases lay between the germline ends. The germline CDR1 and CDR2 sequences are ENHRY and SYGVKD. Investigators amplified TCR beta CDR3 regions from RNA transcripts. Amplification began with first-round RT-PCR using HTBI primers, then second-round multiplex PCR was performed. Each CDR3 protein is one row after TCRdb ran MiXCR on the multiplex PCR reads. The sample lists about 600,000 distinct CDR3 sequences, roughly 40% occurring once. This clonotype was counted many times.

V usage is TRBV10-3 and J usage is TRBJ1-2; a weak D match, TRBD1 (6 bases). What was sequenced was peripheral blood or thyroid tissue (not recorded which). This clonotype originated in an adult man with Graves' hyperthyroidism. Written as DNA, the CDR3 is TGTGCCATCAGCGACAGGAACTATGGCTACACCTTC. This codes for CAISDRNYGYTF.